The clone carrying this T cell receptor beta chain was counted many times. As yet, its antigen is unknown. This specimen belongs to a study of regulatory T cells in long-lasting Graves disease. Study information: Patients with new Graves' disease had used antithyroid drugs below 3 months. The study, taken as a whole, reports: Persistent Graves' patients showed reduced TCR diversity versus newly diagnosed patients. Accuracy was possibly reduced by small sample size.

To make TCR beta libraries, researchers used iRepertoire HTBI primers and Arm-PCR of CDR3 regions. Via MiXCR, TCRdb re-called the multiplex PCR reads, giving one row per CDR3 protein. The table includes approximately 400,000 distinct CDR3 sequences, 15% detected once. The time point here: newly diagnosed GD, antithyroid drugs for less than 3 months. From RNA extracted from PBMCs, the TCR library was made. By American Thyroid Association guidelines, Graves' disease was diagnosed in the cohort. The source was peripheral blood mononuclear cells (PBMCs), collected at new diagnosis, from a patient treated with antithyroid drugs. This receptor was identified in a female donor with Graves disease.

The CDR3, as DNA: TGTGCCAGCAGCTTACCAGGGACGCCTGGAGCCTACGAGCAGTACTTC. The encoded protein is CASSLPGTPGAYEQYF. V is TRBV28 and J is TRBJ2-7; D may match TRBD1 or TRBD2 (5 bases each). V lost 6 bases and J lost 2, with 20 bases in between. The germline gives CDR1 MDHEN, CDR2 SYDVKM. The CDR3 consists of 16 residues.